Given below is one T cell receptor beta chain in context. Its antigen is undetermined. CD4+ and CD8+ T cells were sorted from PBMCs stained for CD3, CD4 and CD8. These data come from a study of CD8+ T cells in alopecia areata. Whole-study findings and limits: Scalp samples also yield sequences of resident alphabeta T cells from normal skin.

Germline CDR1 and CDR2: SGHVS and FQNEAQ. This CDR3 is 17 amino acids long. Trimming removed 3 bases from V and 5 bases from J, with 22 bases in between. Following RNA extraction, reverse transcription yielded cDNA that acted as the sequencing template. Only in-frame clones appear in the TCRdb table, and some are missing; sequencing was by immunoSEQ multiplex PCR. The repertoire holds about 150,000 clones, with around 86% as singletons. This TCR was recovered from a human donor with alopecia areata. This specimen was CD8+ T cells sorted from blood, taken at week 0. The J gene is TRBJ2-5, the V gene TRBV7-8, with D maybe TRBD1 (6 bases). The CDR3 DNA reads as TGTGCCAGCAGCTTTCCACAGGGAGCAGAATTCGTGGAGACCCAGTACTTC. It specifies CASSFPQGAEFVETQYF.